The rows below give T cell receptor beta chains drawn from one sample of a study of T cell responses to AZD1222 COVID-19 vaccine. The repertoire was sequenced with immunoSEQ multiplex PCR; TCRdb's copy has only in-frame clones and lacks some. The table records about 120,000 clones, about 88% of them present only once. Sample: peripheral blood, taken on day 0 of AZD1222 vaccination. The source is an adult in good health. CDR3s include the opening cysteine and the closing phenylalanine or tryptophan. Fields, in order: clone size, J gene, D gene, V gene, CDR3 protein, CDR3 DNA. The D gene is left open where the match is weak. A row's size may be missing; if present it is once, few, many or a size class.

NA TRBJ1-1 TRBD1 TRBV3-1/TRBV3-2 CASSQTGTANTEAFF TGTGCCAGCAGCCAAACCGGGACAGCGAACACTGAAGCTTTCTTT
NA TRBJ1-2 TRBD1 TRBV9 CASSRTGQGANYGYTF TGTGCCAGCAGCCGAACAGGACAGGGCGCTAACTATGGCTACACCTTC
NA TRBJ1-1 NA TRBV29-1 CSVETNLDTEAFF TGCAGCGTTGAAACGAACCTAGACACTGAAGCTTTCTTT
NA TRBJ1-4 NA TRBV5-6 CASSPRGFANEKLFF TGTGCCAGCAGCCCCAGGGGTTTTGCTAATGAAAAACTGTTTTTT
NA TRBJ2-1 TRBD2 TRBV11-3 CASSFTPSGGLNNEQFF TGTGCCAGCAGCTTCACTCCTAGCGGGGGTCTCAACAATGAGCAGTTCTTC
few TRBJ1-4 NA TRBV5-1 CASRAMRGGDEKLFF TGCGCCAGCAGGGCAATGAGGGGCGGGGATGAAAAACTGTTTTTT
NA TRBJ2-7 TRBD1 TRBV7-8 CASSFTGGYMEQYF TGTGCCAGCAGCTTCACAGGGGGTTATATGGAGCAGTACTTC
NA TRBJ1-1 NA TRBV4-1 CASSQGVEANTEAFF TGCGCCAGCAGCCAAGGGGTGGAAGCGAACACTGAAGCTTTCTTT
once TRBJ1-1 NA TRBV3-1/TRBV3-2 CASLRGTEAFF TGTGCCAGCTTGCGGGGCACTGAAGCTTTCTTT
few TRBJ2-7 TRBD2 TRBV6-5 CASSFTSGAYEQYF TGTGCCAGCAGCTTTACTAGCGGCGCCTACGAGCAGTACTTC
NA TRBJ2-2 TRBD1 TRBV27 CASSGTGGNTGELFF TGTGCCAGCAGTGGGACAGGGGGCAACACCGGGGAGCTGTTTTTT
NA TRBJ2-7 NA TRBV25-1 CASSNTWEQYF TGTGCCAGCAGTAACACGTGGGAGCAGTACTTC
NA TRBJ1-2 NA TRBV6-1 CASSEGMGRSYGYTF TGTGCCAGCAGTGAAGGAATGGGGCGCAGCTATGGCTACACCTTC
NA TRBJ1-2 TRBD1 TRBV27 CASSWTGGSNYGYTF TGTGCCAGCAGCTGGACAGGGGGCTCGAACTATGGCTACACCTTC
NA TRBJ1-2 NA TRBV19 CASSISNYGYTF TGTGCCAGTAGTATAAGCAACTATGGCTACACCTTC
NA TRBJ1-1 NA TRBV2 CATQTRVLNTEAFF TGTGCCACCCAGACCCGGGTCCTGAACACTGAAGCTTTCTTT
NA TRBJ1-1 NA TRBV6-6 CASKGGGSQAFF TGTGCCAGCAAAGGGGGAGGCTCTCAAGCTTTCTTT
once TRBJ1-3 TRBD1 TRBV6-6 CASKTGSSGNTIYF TGTGCCAGCAAGACAGGGAGTTCTGGAAACACCATATATTTT
NA TRBJ1-5 NA TRBV18 CASSPLAGDSNQPQHF TGTGCCAGCTCACCACTTGCAGGGGATAGCAATCAGCCCCAGCATTTT
NA TRBJ1-2 TRBD1 TRBV20-1 CSASRQGRGYTF TGCAGTGCAAGTCGACAGGGGCGGGGCTACACCTTC
once TRBJ1-1 NA TRBV4-2 CASSQEGTGSRLMGWNTEAFF TGTGCCAGCAGCCAAGAGGGAACAGGATCCCGGTTGATGGGGTGGAACACTGAAGCTTTCTTT
NA TRBJ1-1 NA TRBV10-3 CAISESPGEAFF TGTGCCATCAGTGAGTCCCCAGGCGAAGCTTTCTTT
once TRBJ1-1 NA TRBV30 CAWSVWGPGKNTEAFF TGTGCCTGGAGTGTATGGGGCCCAGGGAAGAACACTGAAGCTTTCTTT
NA TRBJ1-3 NA TRBV29-1 CSVGVGLSSGNTIYF TGCAGCGTTGGGGTGGGGCTCAGCTCTGGAAACACCATATATTTT
NA TRBJ2-7 NA TRBV7-9 CASSLGPEQYF TGTGCCAGCAGCTTAGGTCCCGAGCAGTACTTC
NA TRBJ1-6 TRBD1 TRBV5-4 CASSLGQGNSPLHF TGTGCCAGCAGCTTGGGACAGGGAAATTCACCCCTCCACTTT
NA TRBJ1-2 TRBD1 TRBV29-1 CSVGQNYGYTF TGCAGCGTGGGACAGAACTATGGCTACACCTTC
NA TRBJ2-7 NA TRBV23-1 CASSPKGAVTVHSYEQYF TGCGCCAGCAGTCCAAAAGGGGCGGTGACTGTGCATTCCTACGAGCAGTACTTC
NA TRBJ1-3 NA TRBV28 CASSFRGNSGNTIYF TGTGCCAGCAGTTTTCGGGGGAACTCTGGAAACACCATATATTTT
NA TRBJ1-2 NA TRBV28 CASSLVGNYGYTF TGTGCCAGCAGTTTGGTGGGTAACTATGGCTACACCTTC
NA TRBJ2-1 NA TRBV5-4 CASTGAYEQFF TGTGCCAGCACGGGGGCCTATGAGCAGTTCTTC
NA TRBJ1-6 TRBD1 TRBV4-2 CASSFSDRAPDF TGTGCCAGCAGCTTCTCCGACAGGGCCCCCGACTTT
NA TRBJ1-6 TRBD1 TRBV5-5 CASSSGTGVANSPLHF TGTGCCAGCAGTTCCGGGACAGGAGTTGCTAATTCACCCCTCCACTTT
NA TRBJ2-7 TRBD1 TRBV7-2 CASSLDRDRNYEQYF TGTGCCAGCAGCCTAGATAGGGACAGGAACTACGAGCAGTACTTC
NA TRBJ1-2 TRBD1 TRBV24-1 CATSDPTGTGGHGYTF TGTGCCACCAGTGATCCAACTGGGACAGGGGGACATGGCTACACCTTC
NA TRBJ2-7 NA TRBV6-1 CASSEASRTVADEQYF TGTGCCAGCAGTGAAGCAAGCAGGACGGTCGCAGACGAGCAGTACTTC
NA TRBJ1-5 NA TRBV19 CASSGQGDQPQHF TGTGCCAGTAGTGGCCAGGGCGATCAGCCCCAGCATTTT
NA TRBJ1-5 NA TRBV12-3/TRBV12-4 CASNLGHNQPQHF TGTGCCAGCAACTTAGGACACAATCAGCCCCAGCATTTT
NA TRBJ1-5 TRBD1 TRBV30 CAWSVPGGSQPQHF TGTGCCTGGAGTGTACCAGGGGGAAGTCAGCCCCAGCATTTT
NA TRBJ2-2 NA TRBV29-1 CSVEGAVGTRSGELFF TGCAGCGTTGAAGGAGCGGTTGGGACTCGTTCCGGGGAGCTGTTTTTT
NA TRBJ2-7 NA TRBV12-5 CASGIWGFSYEQYF TGTGCTAGTGGTATTTGGGGCTTTTCCTACGAGCAGTACTTC
NA TRBJ2-1 NA TRBV10-1 CASSEEVTEQFF TGCGCCAGCAGTGAAGAGGTTACTGAGCAGTTCTTC
NA TRBJ1-2 NA TRBV2 CASLVAGGGYTF TGTGCCAGCCTCGTCGCCGGCGGTGGCTACACCTTC
NA TRBJ1-1 TRBD1 TRBV9 CASSASPGTGSTEAFF TGTGCCAGCAGCGCTTCACCCGGGACAGGGTCCACTGAAGCTTTCTTT
NA TRBJ1-4 TRBD1 TRBV5-3 CARSPRTGNRDRGPIGEKLFF TGTGCCAGAAGCCCCAGAACCGGAAACCGGGACAGGGGTCCAATAGGGGAAAAACTGTTTTTT
once TRBJ2-3 NA TRBV4-1 CASSQDRPTSTDTQYF TGCGCCAGCAGCCAAGATAGACCAACTAGCACAGATACGCAGTATTTT